This T cell receptor (beta chain) originates from a study of chemoradiotherapy in HPV16-positive cancers. Study-level findings and limits: Functional assays defining HPV-specific T cells used only two HPV16-positive patients. Candidate HPV-specific clones and E7-related TCR motifs grew in tumor during treatment. HPV-responsive T-cell expansion during chemoradiotherapy was linked to improved recurrence-free survival in HPV16-positive patients.

Samples were taken several times over chemoradiotherapy. Here immunoSEQ multiplex PCR was the method, and the copy in TCRdb shows in-frame clones only, minus some. Of 40,000 to 65,000 clones listed, 90% are singletons. The CDR3 is 17 amino acids. Germline CDR1 is SGDLS and CDR2 is YYNGEE. Note on this clone: Its matching antigen is unknown. At one end, the junction sequence differs from germline, possibly due to a read error. The sample holds other DNA sequences that translate to the same CDR3.

The clonotype comes from a human donor with HPV-associated anogenital cancer. The V gene is TRBV9, the J gene TRBJ2-5; the D gene is possibly TRBD1 (6 bases). The source was blood, collected from a patient who underwent chemoradiotherapy. The chain's CDR3 is CASSPPPGRGYGETQYF. The CDR3 region has the DNA TGTGCCAGCAGCCCCCCCCCGGGCAGGGGTTACGGGGAGACTCAGTACTTC.